What follows are 28 T cell receptor beta chains derived from one specimen sequenced in a study of immune evolution from preneoplasia to lung adenocarcinoma. Sequenced by immunoSEQ multiplex PCR; TCRdb stores in-frame clones only, minus some. The data contain fewer than 5,000 clones, just under 80% of them singletons. The source material was FFPE adjacent normal lung tissue. These receptors came from an older donor with lung adenocarcinoma.

This chain links TRBV19 with TRBJ2-5, with unresolved D. Germline V gene lookup returns CDR1 LNHDA and CDR2 SQIVND (reference sequence). CDR3 size: 14 residues. Trimming left V 1 base short and J 2 bases short, with 8 bases between. The DNA for the CDR3 is TGTGCCAGTAGTATAGGAAACAGTCAAGAGACCCAGTACTTC. Protein: CASSIGNSQETQYF.

The chain uses TRBV7-2 and TRBJ2-3; 14 bases align to TRBD2. V shed 5 bases and J 15 bases; nucleotides not matched to a gene: 13. This CDR3 region has 15 residues. Germline CDR1 SGHTA, CDR2 FQGNSA. The CDR3 DNA sequence: TGTGCCAGCAGCGTGCGGACTAGCGGGAGGAGGTACGCCTATTTT. Translation: CASSVRTSGRRYAYF.

The CDR3 spells CASSESTGGNTGELFF. The CDR3 nucleotides are TGCGCCAGCAGTGAGTCGACAGGGGGCAACACCGGGGAGCTGTTTTTT. This chain uses TRBV10-1 with TRBJ2-2; 10 bases map to TRBD1. This CDR3 spans 16 amino acids. Looked up from germline, CDR1 is WNHNN and CDR2 is SYGVQD (reference sequence). V was pared by 0 bases and J by 2 bases, with 0 bases of the junction left unmatched.

The chain uses TRBV7-9 and TRBJ1-1, with no clear D. This CDR3 is built from 15 residues. The V end was cut by 0 bases, the J end by 2 bases, with 10 bases between. In germline, CDR1 is SEHNR, CDR2 FQNEAQ (reference sequence). The CDR3 loop reads CASSLAPPSNTEAFF. The CDR3 nucleotides are TGTGCCAGCAGCTTAGCGCCCCCAAGCAACACTGAAGCTTTCTTT.

The gene calls are TRBV11-1 and TRBJ2-1; 9 bases line up with TRBD2. V trimming: 1 base; J trimming: 9 bases; junction bases outside the gene matches: 1. The CDR3 runs to 13 residues. Germline CDR1 is SGHAT and CDR2 is FQDESV (reference sequence). The CDR3 DNA reads TGTGCCAGCAGCTTAGAACTAGCGGGTGAGCAGTTCTTC. Translating gives CASSLELAGEQFF.

The rearrangement joins TRBV21-1 to TRBJ1-1; TRBD1 is the table's D call and was not checked against the DNA. TRBV21-1 is recorded as a pseudogene. The CDR3 is made up of 16 amino acids. CDR3 region: CASSKRTRIMNTEAFF. CDR3 DNA sequence: TGTGCCAGCAGCAAAAGGACAAGGATCATGAACACTGAAGCTTTCTTT.

This chain joins TRBV30 and TRBJ2-1, with 7 bases aligning to TRBD1. Germline CDR1 GTSNPN, CDR2 SVGIG (reference sequence). The length of the CDR3 is 12 residues. V was clipped by 0 bases and J by 9 bases; unmatched bases: 2. In DNA, the CDR3 is TGTGCCTGGAGTGTCCCAGGGGGTGAGCAGTTCTTC. The encoded protein is CAWSVPGGEQFF.

V and J are TRBV2 and TRBJ2-1, with D perhaps TRBD1 (5 bases). V was cut by 6 bases and J by 2 bases, with 11 bases left in between. In germline, CDR1 is SNHLY, CDR2 FYNNEI. This CDR3 comprises 14 residues. As DNA, the CDR3 is TGTGCCAGCAGCGGGCTGGACACCTACAATGAGCAGTTCTTC. The encoded protein is CASSGLDTYNEQFF.

The CDR3 loop reads CASSLASGINNEQFF. CDR3 in DNA: TGCGCCAGCAGCTTGGCTAGCGGGATAAACAATGAGCAGTTCTTC. The genes are TRBV5-1 and TRBJ2-1; 9 positions agree with TRBD2. Per the germline V gene, CDR1 is SGHRS and CDR2 is YFSETQ. The CDR3 totals 15 residues. The V and J ends lost 0 bases and 5 bases, in that order; junction bases with no gene match: 3.

The chain links TRBV4-1 to TRBJ2-2, with 7 bases that match TRBD2. V trimming: 0 bases; J trimming: 5 bases; junction bases outside the gene matches: 6. CDR3 length: 16 amino acids. The germline V gene encodes CDR1 MGHRA and CDR2 YSYEKL. The DNA for the CDR3 is TGCGCCAGCAGCCAAGAACCGGGAGGACGGACCGGGGAGCTGTTTTTT. It is translated as CASSQEPGGRTGELFF.

This chain uses TRBV19 with TRBJ1-1; D is ambiguous. Germline CDR1 is LNHDA and CDR2 is SQIVND (reference sequence). V lost 1 base and J 5 bases, leaving 8 bases between the germline ends. The CDR3 loop spans 13 amino acids. This CDR3 reads CASSIVGMTEAFF. DNA for the CDR3: TGTGCCAGTAGTATAGTAGGGATGACTGAAGCTTTCTTT.

This clone has only a few counts. The chain has TRBV29-1 and TRBJ2-3; the D is unclear. This CDR3 has 13 residues. The V gene's germline CDR1 is SQVTM and CDR2 ANQGSEA. The CDR3 loop is CTCMASDMGTQYF. In nucleotides, the CDR3 is TGCACTTGTATGGCGAGTGACATGGGTACGCAGTATTTT.

The chain carries TRBV11-2 and TRBJ2-7; D perhaps matches TRBD2 (5 bases). The CDR3 has 15 residues. V gave up 0 bases and J gave up 3 bases, with 12 bases separating them. The germline V gene has CDR1 SGHAT and CDR2 FQNNGV. The CDR3 protein is CASSLDLLASYEQYF. The CDR3 bases are TGTGCCAGCAGCTTAGATTTGTTAGCGAGCTACGAGCAGTACTTC.

V usage is TRBV5-4 and J usage is TRBJ2-2; 14 bases map to TRBD2. This CDR3 is 17 amino acids long. From germline, CDR1 is SGHNT and CDR2 YYREEE (reference sequence). Unmatched junction bases numbered 7, after V lost 4 bases and J lost 5 bases. CDR3 coding DNA: TGTGCCAGCAGCCCACGACTAGCGGGAGGGCGGACCGGGGAGCTGTTTTTT. Translation: CASSPRLAGGRTGELFF. Together with reference TRBV5-4 and TRBJ2-2, the CDR3 gives the full variable domain: ETGVTQSPTHLIKTRGQQVTLRCSSQSGHNTVSWYQQALGQGPQFIFQYYREEENGRGNFPPRFSGLQFPNYSSELNVNALELDDSALYLCASSPRLAGGRTGELFFGEGSRLTVL.

The CDR3 DNA sequence: TGTGCCAGCAGCTTGTCCGAGACGTTGACTGAAGCTTTCTTT. Its protein product is CASSLSETLTEAFF. The J gene is TRBJ1-1, the V gene TRBV7-9; D uncertain. Germline values: CDR1 SEHNR, CDR2 FQNEAQ (reference sequence). The CDR3 is made up of 14 amino acids. The V and J ends lost 3 bases and 5 bases respectively, with 13 bases between them.

The chain carries TRBV10-2 and TRBJ2-2; 12 bases are shared with TRBD2. Unmatched junction bases numbered 7, after V lost 6 bases and J lost 5 bases. The CDR3 runs 16 residues. CDR1 WSHSY and CDR2 SAAADI come from the germline V gene. The CDR3 DNA is TGCGCCAGCAGGCCATCGACTAGCGGGGGAACCGGGGAGCTGTTTTTT. Translated: CASRPSTSGGTGELFF.

The rearrangement joins TRBV19 to TRBJ2-1; 8 bases map to TRBD2. Germline-derived CDR1 and CDR2 are LNHDA and SQIVND (reference sequence). Trimming cost V 6 bases and J 9 bases; bases outside gene matches: 10. CDR3 length: 14 residues. The CDR3 DNA reads TGTGCCAGTAGGGGATCGGCGGGAGGTGGTGAGCAGTTCTTC. The encoded protein is CASRGSAGGGEQFF.

The genes are TRBV5-1 and TRBJ1-2; D might be TRBD1 (6 bases). V lost 0 bases and J 0 bases, leaving 18 bases between the germline ends. The germline V gene has CDR1 SGHRS and CDR2 YFSETQ. The CDR3 extends over 18 amino acids. The CDR3 bases are TGCGCCAGCAGCTTGGGCCTCAGGCAGGGGCGAACTAACTATGGCTACACCTTC. This codes for CASSLGLRQGRTNYGYTF.

The chain combines TRBV7-2 with TRBJ1-2; a possible D gene is TRBD1 (6 bases). This CDR3 is built from 16 residues. CDR1 is SGHTA and CDR2 is FQGNSA in the germline V gene. V lost 5 bases and J lost 3, with 19 bases in between. CDR3 in DNA: TGTGCCAGCAGCCAACGGGGGGCAGGGAAGGACTATGGCTACACCTTC. The encoded protein is CASSQRGAGKDYGYTF.

The J gene is TRBJ2-7, the V gene TRBV29-1; TRBD1 aligns across 9 bases. Germline CDR1 SQVTM, CDR2 ANQGSEA. The V segment lost 1 base and the J segment 3 bases; nucleotides outside the gene matches: 7. This CDR3 has 15 residues. The CDR3 reads CSVEGTGQGSYEQYF. CDR3 nucleotides: TGCAGCGTTGAAGGGACGGGACAGGGAAGCTACGAGCAGTACTTC.

This chain uses TRBV29-1 with TRBJ1-5; the match to TRBD1 covers 10 bases. Trimming took 4 bases from V and 5 from J; bases not matched to a gene: 5. The CDR3 spans 14 residues. Per germline, CDR1 SQVTM and CDR2 ANQGSEA. The CDR3 is CSVAGTGVDQPQHF. The CDR3 DNA reads TGCAGCGTTGCCGGGACAGGGGTGGATCAGCCCCAGCATTTT.

CDR3 amino acids: CASSPANTGELFF. CDR3 coding DNA: TGTGCCAGCAGTCCCGCGAACACCGGGGAGCTGTTTTTT. The rearrangement joins TRBV27 to TRBJ2-2; no definite D call. Trimming removed 5 bases from V and 0 bases from J, with 4 bases in between. Germline V gene lookup returns CDR1 MNHEY and CDR2 SMNVEV (reference sequence). This CDR3 has 13 residues.

The chain carries TRBV9 and TRBJ1-5, with a possible D match to TRBD1 (6 bases). This CDR3 spans 15 amino acids. Trimming removed 4 bases from V and 6 bases from J, with 17 bases in between. Looked up from germline, CDR1 is SGDLS and CDR2 is YYNGEE. Here the CDR3 reads CASSPGGGLFQPQHF. CDR3 sequence (DNA): TGTGCCAGCAGCCCCGGGGGGGGGCTTTTTCAGCCCCAGCATTTT.

The chain has TRBV7-2 and TRBJ2-6; D is possibly TRBD1 (5 bases). The germline CDR1 and CDR2 sequences are SGHTA and FQGNSA. This CDR3 comprises 15 residues. The V and J ends lost 9 bases and 3 bases respectively, with 15 bases between them. DNA of the CDR3: TGTGCCAGACCAGTGGCAGGGCGTGGGGCCAACGTCCTGACTTTC. Encoded protein: CARPVAGRGANVLTF.

This rearrangement joins TRBV30 to TRBJ1-2, with D maybe TRBD1 (6 bases). The CDR3 sequence is 15 residues long. CDR1 GTSNPN and CDR2 SVGIG come from the germline V gene (reference sequence). Trimming removed 0 bases from V and 1 base from J, with 12 bases in between. CDR3 region: CAWSVWGARNYGYTF. The CDR3 bases are TGTGCCTGGAGTGTTTGGGGGGCACGTAACTATGGCTACACCTTC.

V and J are TRBV21-1 and TRBJ2-3; TRBD2, the table's D call, was not compared with the DNA. TRBV21-1 is annotated as a pseudogene. This CDR3 region has 17 residues. The chain's CDR3 is CASSKEASGLGADTQYF. The CDR3 bases are TGTGCCAGCAGCAAAGAGGCTAGCGGCCTTGGGGCAGATACGCAGTATTTT.

This CDR3 reads CASSSYSGYSYEQYF. In DNA form, the CDR3 reads TGTGCCAGCAGCTCTTATAGCGGGTACTCCTACGAGCAGTACTTC. V is TRBV7-2 and J is TRBJ2-7; 7 positions agree with TRBD2. This CDR3 has 15 amino acids. Trimming took 4 bases from V and 0 from J; bases not matched to a gene: 6. From germline, CDR1 is SGHTA and CDR2 FQGNSA.

V is TRBV5-1 and J is TRBJ2-2; no clear D gene. V lost 5 bases, J lost 4 bases, and 15 bases lay in between. Germline V gene lookup returns CDR1 SGHRS and CDR2 YFSETQ. This CDR3 has 15 residues. This chain's CDR3 is CASSPYYSATGELFF. The CDR3 nucleotides read TGCGCCAGCAGTCCTTATTACTCGGCCACCGGGGAGCTGTTTTTT.